These 3 T cell receptor beta chains came from one sample sequenced in a study of cytomegalovirus exposure and HLA in healthy donors. Repertoires were generated with immunoSEQ multiplex PCR, while TCRdb's copy carries only in-frame clones and drops some. Of about 280,000 clones detected, approximately 87% appear once; the ten largest clones hold over 0.7%. Sequenced material: PBMCs. The receptors were gathered from a woman between 18 and 30 years old in good health and CMV-seronegative.

About this clone itself: Distinct nucleotide sequences in the sample also encode this CDR3. This chain links TRBV19 with TRBJ2-1, with 7 bases fitting TRBD1. V was clipped by 1 base and J by 0 bases; unmatched bases: 0. The germline gives CDR1 LNHDA, CDR2 SQIVND (reference sequence). The CDR3 sequence is 15 residues long. The CDR3 DNA sequence: TGTGCCAGTAGTATAGCAGGGGGCTCCTACAATGAGCAGTTCTTC. Translated: CASSIAGGSYNEQFF.

The CDR3 loop reads CASSVEWDTSGRGYNEQFF. Here the CDR3 DNA reads TGTGCCAGCAGCGTAGAGTGGGACACTAGCGGGAGAGGATACAATGAGCAGTTCTTC. The chain carries TRBV9 and TRBJ2-1; 11 nucleotides align to TRBD2. Germline V gives CDR1 SGDLS, CDR2 YYNGEE. The CDR3 sequence is 19 residues long. The V segment lost 0 bases and the J segment 4 bases; nucleotides outside the gene matches: 12. The full variable domain, rest sourced from reference TRBV9 and TRBJ2-1, is DSGVTQTPKHLITATGQRVTLRCSPRSGDLSVYWYQQSLDQGLQFLIQYYNGEERAKGNILERFSAQQFPDLHSELNLSSLELGDSALYFCASSVEWDTSGRGYNEQFFGPGTRLTVL.

This chain joins TRBV6-5 and TRBJ2-7; D may be TRBD1 (5 bases). This CDR3 has 13 amino acids. Trimming shortened V by 7 bases and J by 4 bases, and 14 bases separated the two germline ends. Germline V gene lookup returns CDR1 MNHEY and CDR2 SVGAGI. The CDR3: CASTKGVGYEQYF. CDR3 nucleotides: TGTGCCAGCACAAAAGGGGTGGGGTACGAGCAGTACTTC.